This entry is about one T cell receptor beta chain. No cognate antigen has been identified for it. Base qualities were left out, and no much larger clone turns up one base away. Using a mixed TRB-A/B primer pool, multiplex touch-down PCR amplified rearranged TRB sequences covering the V, D and J segments. Illumina adapters and sample indices were attached to the amplicons through two consecutive PCR reactions run with Phusion HS II polymerase. The amplicons were purified from gel with the NucleoSpin Gel and PCR Clean-up kit and then assessed with Qubit and an Agilent 2100 Bioanalyzer. The libraries were sequenced on an Illumina MiSeq with 600-cycle, single-indexed, paired-end runs. The original methods were these. MiXCR versions 2.12 and 3.0.5 were used to process TRB sequences. Each unique CDR3 nucleotide sequence was treated as one clone, and only productive sequences with two or more reads were kept. The repertoire metrics were Shannon diversity, evenness, clonality (calculated as one minus evenness), and diversity profiles parameterized by alpha from 0 to 5. Generation probabilities of clones in paired pre- and post-chemotherapy samples were computed with the IGoR algorithm. TCRdb reanalyzed the raw reads on its own, using fastp at Q25 for trimming and MiXCR for clone calling, and kept in-frame beta chains. Here each entry gathers all rows of one CDR3 protein and keeps the most common genes and DNA. TCRdb's processing, not the authors', yielded these V and J calls. This sample gives some 19,000 distinct CDR3 sequences in total; around 38% of them show up just once. The ten largest clones add up to roughly 15% of the sample.

TCR beta rearrangements were amplified from genomic DNA extracted from peripheral blood rather than from sorted cells or RNA. The data were obtained in a study of T cell repertoires in aging, cancer and after chemotherapy (dated by TCRdb to between 2017 and 2020). In terms of the full investigation: Donors were distributed across six age groups ranging from 30 or younger to 70 or older, with at least three individuals included per group. In the solid tumor group, the paired samples taken before and after chemotherapy came from brain tumor (glioblastoma) patients given temozolomide-based therapy. In total, the full dataset held about 8.8 million TCR reads. To examine immunoaging and T cell reconstitution after chemotherapy, the study profiled TCR beta repertoires in peripheral blood from healthy donors and cancer patients. Alongside 95 healthy donors serving as a reference group, the cohort included some 210 cancer patients, of whom around 91 had hematological cancers and some 130 had solid cancers. Broader findings and caveats from the paper: Median generation probability increased over the chemotherapy interval in both cancer cohorts, suggesting repertoire reconstitution through rebound thymic output. Significantly lower blood TCR diversity and higher clonality were observed in untreated patients with hematological or solid cancers than in age-matched healthy donors. Declining TCR diversity with age in healthy donors was mainly explained by loss of richness; in cancer patients, loss of evenness also contributed. It was noted by the authors that conclusions about immunological memory after chemotherapy cannot be drawn from the repertoire data.

Counted from cysteine to phenylalanine, this CDR3 has 15 amino acids. Just the 45-base CDR3 DNA is kept, in frame starting at base 1. V is cut by 6 bases and J by 2 bases, and the space between the germline ends is 17 bases. The sequenced sample consisted of blood. This receptor chain uses TRBV12-3 or TRBV12-4 and TRBJ2-7, with a weak D call of TRBD2 (6 bases match). This TCR was recovered from a human donor with a solid tumor. Read as DNA, the sequence is TGTGCCAGCAGCCCCGACGGGGTAGCGGCCTACGAGCAGTACTTC. Its amino acids are CASSPDGVAAYEQYF.